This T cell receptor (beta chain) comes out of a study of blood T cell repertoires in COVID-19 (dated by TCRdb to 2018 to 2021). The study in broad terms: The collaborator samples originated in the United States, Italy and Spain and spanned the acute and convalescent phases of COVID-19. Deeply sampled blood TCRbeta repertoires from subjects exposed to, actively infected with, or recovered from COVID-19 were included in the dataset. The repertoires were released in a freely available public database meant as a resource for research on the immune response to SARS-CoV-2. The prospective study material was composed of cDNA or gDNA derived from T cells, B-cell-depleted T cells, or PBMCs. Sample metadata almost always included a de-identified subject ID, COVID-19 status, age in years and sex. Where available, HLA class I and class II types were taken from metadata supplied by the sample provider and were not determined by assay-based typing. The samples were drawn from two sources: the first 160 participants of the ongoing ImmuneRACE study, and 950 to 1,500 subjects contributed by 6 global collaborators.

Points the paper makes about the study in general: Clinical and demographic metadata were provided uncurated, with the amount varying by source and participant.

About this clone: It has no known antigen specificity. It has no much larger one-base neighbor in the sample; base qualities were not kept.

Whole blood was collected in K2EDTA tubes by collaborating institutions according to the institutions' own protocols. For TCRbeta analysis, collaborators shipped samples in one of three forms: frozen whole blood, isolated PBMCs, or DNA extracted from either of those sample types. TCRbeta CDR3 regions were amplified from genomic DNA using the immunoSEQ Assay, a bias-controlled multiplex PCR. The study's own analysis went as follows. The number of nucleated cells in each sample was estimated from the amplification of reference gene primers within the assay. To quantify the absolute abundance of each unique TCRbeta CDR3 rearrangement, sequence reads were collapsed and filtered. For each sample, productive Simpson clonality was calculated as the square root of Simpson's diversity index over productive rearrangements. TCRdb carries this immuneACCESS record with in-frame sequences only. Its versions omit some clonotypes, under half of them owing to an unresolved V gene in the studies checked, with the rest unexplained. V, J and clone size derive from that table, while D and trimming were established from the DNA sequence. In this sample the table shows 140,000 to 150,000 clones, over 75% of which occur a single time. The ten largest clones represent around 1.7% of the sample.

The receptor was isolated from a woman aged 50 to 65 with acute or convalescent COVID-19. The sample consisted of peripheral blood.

The CDR3 reads as follows: CASSQELESSYEQYF. In nucleotides, the sequence is TGCGCCAGCAGCCAAGAACTCGAGAGCTCCTACGAGCAGTACTTC. Recombination linked TRBV4-1 to TRBJ2-7; a confident D gene designation cannot be given. V is clipped by 0 bases and J by 0 bases, and the sequence between their germline boundaries is 9 bases long. Taken from cysteine to phenylalanine, the CDR3 has 15 residues. The read is trimmed to its CDR3 DNA, 45 bases read in frame from base 1. CDR1 and CDR2 (MGHRA, YSYEKL) derive from the germline V gene.